This T cell receptor (beta chain) was obtained from a study of blood T cell repertoires in COVID-19. About the study: Samples of COVID-19 (acute and convalescent) were obtained from the United States, Italy and Spain. T cells, B-cell-depleted T cells, or PBMCs supplied cDNA or gDNA.

In the study's own analysis: From reference gene primer amplification, estimates of nucleated cell counts were derived. The data were produced by immunoSEQ multiplex PCR, yet TCRdb's version contains in-frame clones alone and is incomplete. Clonal size and the V and J genes are those of that table, whereas D and trimming came from the DNA. The data show 270,000 or so clones, under 90% seen once. With 5 bases removed from V and 6 bases from J, the gap between germline ends came to 10 bases. CDR3 size: 13 residues. In germline, CDR1 is SGHNT, CDR2 YENEEA. The gene calls are TRBV11-3 and TRBJ2-2, with D perhaps TRBD1 (5 bases). What was sequenced was peripheral blood. The TCR was taken from a woman aged 55-69 years with active or convalescent COVID-19. CDR3: CASSLTGSGELFF. CDR3 sequence (DNA): TGTGCCAGCAGCCTTACAGGCTCCGGGGAGCTGTTTTTT.